One sample yielded the 21 T cell receptor beta chains listed below, sequenced in a study of CD8 T cells in ankylosing spondylitis. One entry per CDR3 protein results from TCRdb running MiXCR on the 5' RACE reads. There are about 160,000 distinct CDR3 sequences in the sample; about 42% occur only once, and around 15% lies in the top ten. The specimen was synovial fluid, either unsorted or a sorted T cell fraction (not recorded which). Receptor source: a male donor with ankylosing spondylitis.

This clonotype was found many times. The chain combines TRBV3-1 with TRBJ2-7; 8 positions match TRBD1. Germline assignment: CDR1 LGHDT and CDR2 YNNKEL (reference sequence). The CDR3 has 15 residues. The V gene end was trimmed by 1 base and the J gene end by 5 bases; junction bases not matched to a gene: 7. The CDR3 sequence is CASSQGTGSINEQYF. CDR3 DNA sequence: TGTGCCAGCAGCCAAGGGACAGGGAGTATTAACGAGCAGTACTTC.

This rearrangement joins TRBV7-9 to TRBJ2-3, with 8 bases matching TRBD1. V shed 6 bases and J 2 bases; nucleotides not matched to a gene: 13. The V gene's germline CDR1 is SEHNR and CDR2 FQNEAQ (reference sequence). CDR3 length: 17 amino acids. CDR3 in amino acids: CASRRDRWFYSTDTQYF. The DNA for the CDR3 is TGTGCCAGCAGAAGGGACAGGTGGTTCTATTCCACAGATACGCAGTATTTT.

The chain links TRBV28 to TRBJ1-1; tentative D call: TRBD1 (6 bases). Trimming shortened V by 2 bases and J by 1 base, and 29 bases separated the two germline ends. From germline, CDR1 is MDHEN and CDR2 SYDVKM. The CDR3 totals 21 residues. This chain's CDR3 is CASSLHKNHHDNRQENTEAFF. The CDR3 DNA sequence: TGTGCCAGCAGTTTACACAAAAACCACCACGACAATCGACAGGAGAACACTGAAGCTTTCTTT.

There are a few counts of this clonotype. The chain links TRBV27 to TRBJ2-3; unclear D gene. The CDR3 spans 14 residues. Germline assignment: CDR1 MNHEY and CDR2 SMNVEV (reference sequence). Deletions cut 0 bases from V and 2 bases from J, with 6 bases between. The CDR3 protein is CASSLSLLTDTQYF. The DNA of the CDR3 is TGTGCCAGCAGTTTATCACTCCTCACAGATACGCAGTATTTT.

This clonotype has more than one count but fewer than ten. The chain uses TRBV12-3 or TRBV12-4 and TRBJ2-4; 7 nucleotides match TRBD1. The CDR3 runs 11 residues. The junction had 5 bases not matched to a gene; V was cut back by 3 bases and J by 15 bases. The CDR3 loop reads CASSFGQDTYF. As DNA, the CDR3 is TGTGCCAGCAGTTTCGGACAGGATACGTACTTC.

The chain combines TRBV6-2 or TRBV6-3 with TRBJ2-1, with 11 bases fitting TRBD2. This CDR3 is built from 14 residues. Germline trimming cut 3 bases from V and 16 bases from J; bases unmatched to any gene: 11. Germline CDR1 reads MNHEY; CDR2 reads SVGEGT. This chain's CDR3 is CASSYYTLLAGVFF. The CDR3 DNA reads TGTGCCAGCAGTTATTACACCCTACTAGCGGGAGTATTCTTC.

This clonotype appeared a few times. This chain connects TRBV28 to TRBJ1-5; possibly TRBD1 for D (5 bases). Trimming pared 0 bases from V and 11 bases from J, leaving 23 bases between. There are 17 residues in the CDR3. Germline loops: CDR1 MDHEN, CDR2 SYDVKM. The CDR3 region has the DNA TGTGCCAGCAGTTTATGCTGGGCCAGGCACTGGGGCGAGGCCCAGCATTTT. Amino acids: CASSLCWARHWGEAQHF.

This clonotype was picked up a small number of times. The rearrangement joins TRBV28 to TRBJ1-1, with TRBD1 as a possible D gene (6 bases). Trimming took 3 bases from V and 1 from J, leaving 15 bases between them. Germline assignment: CDR1 MDHEN and CDR2 SYDVKM. The CDR3 spans 16 residues. Here the CDR3 reads CASSFHWTERNTEAFF. The CDR3 DNA sequence: TGTGCCAGCAGTTTTCATTGGACAGAGAGGAACACTGAAGCTTTCTTT.

The CDR3 is CASSVGLAHVQETQYF. CDR3 in DNA: TGTGCCAGCAGCGTAGGACTAGCCCACGTGCAAGAGACCCAGTACTTC. The chain combines TRBV9 with TRBJ2-5; 7 bases match TRBD2. The length of the CDR3 is 16 residues. The V gene's germline CDR1 is SGDLS and CDR2 YYNGEE. The V and J ends lost 0 bases and 2 bases, in that order; junction bases with no gene match: 7.

The V call is TRBV12-3 or TRBV12-4, the J call TRBJ2-3; D not resolved. Trimming removed 6 bases from V and 5 bases from J, with 9 bases in between. The CDR3 is 12 residues long. CDR3 sequence reads: CASSPSGDTQYF. The CDR3 coding sequence is TGTGCCAGCAGCCCCTCCGGAGATACGCAGTATTTT.

The rearrangement links TRBV10-3 to TRBJ2-1, with TRBD2 identical over 8 bases. J was trimmed by 0 bases and V by 4 bases; bases with no gene match: 5. Germline lookup yields CDR1 ENHRY and CDR2 SYGVKD. The CDR3 covers 16 residues. The CDR3 is CAISGRSGGSYNEQFF. CDR3 nucleotides: TGTGCCATCAGTGGACGCAGCGGGGGCTCCTACAATGAGCAGTTCTTC.

The chain employs TRBV5-1 and TRBJ2-1; D remains unclear. This CDR3 comprises 13 residues. The germline CDR1 and CDR2 sequences are SGHRS and YFSETQ. V was shortened by 4 bases and J by 4 bases, with 9 bases between the two germline ends. CDR3 residues: CASSPRSYNEQFF. The CDR3 nucleotides read TGCGCCAGCAGCCCGAGGAGTTACAATGAGCAGTTCTTC.

J is TRBJ1-5 and V is TRBV9; 7 bases line up with TRBD1. After removal of 3 bases from V and 0 bases from J, the junction contained 3 bases not matched to a gene. Germline CDR1 SGDLS, CDR2 YYNGEE. There are 15 residues in the CDR3. The CDR3 nucleotides read TGTGCCAGCAGCGGGACAGGAGATAGCAATCAGCCCCAGCATTTT. It encodes CASSGTGDSNQPQHF.

V gene TRBV6-1 combines with J gene TRBJ2-7, with 9 bases lining up with TRBD1. J was trimmed by 4 bases and V by 6 bases; bases with no gene match: 13. Germline V gene data show CDR1 as MNHNS and CDR2 as SASEGT. The CDR3 runs to 16 residues. The CDR3 DNA follows: TGTGCCAGCAGGCGGGACAGGGCCAACGGTGGTTACGAGCAGTACTTC. It specifies CASRRDRANGGYEQYF.

This chain uses TRBV28 with TRBJ2-5; D remains ambiguous. Trimming removed 2 bases at V and 1 base at J, with 5 bases between. CDR1 is MDHEN and CDR2 is SYDVKM in the germline V gene. This CDR3 has 13 residues. The CDR3 coding sequence is TGTGCCAGCAGTTTAAGTGTCCAAGAGACCCAGTACTTC. It codes for CASSLSVQETQYF.

This clonotype turned up a few times. V and J are TRBV5-1 and TRBJ2-1; tentative D call: TRBD1 (6 bases). This CDR3 has 16 amino acids. V dropped 6 bases and J dropped 7 bases, with 23 bases sitting between them. Germline V lookup: CDR1 SGHRS, CDR2 YFSETQ. The CDR3 coding sequence is TGCGCCAGCACCCTGGCAGGGGCAGGGAGTAAGAATGAGCAGTTCTTC. Its translation is CASTLAGAGSKNEQFF.

This chain connects TRBV29-1 to TRBJ2-5; 7 bases align to TRBD1. The J segment lost 3 bases and the V segment lost 0 bases, leaving 4 bases of the junction unmatched. Germline V gene lookup returns CDR1 SQVTM and CDR2 ANQGSEA. The CDR3 sequence is 14 residues long. CDR3 region: CSVEERDSEETQYF. The CDR3 coding sequence is TGCAGCGTTGAAGAAAGGGACAGCGAAGAGACCCAGTACTTC.

V usage is TRBV4-1 and J usage is TRBJ1-1; the match to TRBD1 covers 9 bases. From germline, CDR1 is MGHRA and CDR2 YSYEKL. The length of the CDR3 is 15 residues. With 2 bases clipped from V and 5 bases from J, the junction kept 6 bases outside the gene matches. CDR3 amino acids: CASSQFTGGPTEAFF. CDR3 bases: TGCGCCAGCAGCCAATTTACAGGGGGCCCGACTGAAGCTTTCTTT.

This clonotype has more than one count but fewer than ten. V usage is TRBV12-3 or TRBV12-4 and J usage is TRBJ1-1, with D possibly being TRBD1 (6 bases). The V end was cut by 6 bases, the J end by 4 bases, with 18 bases between. This CDR3 region has 15 residues. The CDR3 nucleotides read TGTGCCAGCAGCTCGTCAGGGGTTCCTGGCACTGAAGCTTTCTTT. Translating gives CASSSSGVPGTEAFF.

The chain combines TRBV5-6 with TRBJ1-1; D call uncertain. Germline V gene sequence: CDR1 SGHDT, CDR2 YYEEEE. Trimming stripped 0 bases from V and 3 bases from J, with 9 bases between. The CDR3 extends over 14 amino acids. For the CDR3, the DNA is TGTGCCAGCAGCTTGGAAGGTTGGGACACTGAAGCTTTCTTT. Amino acids: CASSLEGWDTEAFF.

This clonotype is a singleton in its sample. V is TRBV20-1 and J is TRBJ1-1, with unresolved D. The CDR3 contains 10 residues. CDR1 and CDR2 (germline): DFQATT, SNEGSKA (reference sequence). Between the trimmed V and J ends, which lost 0 bases and 11 bases, there was a span of 7 bases. This chain's CDR3 is CSARDEKAFF. DNA for the CDR3: TGCAGTGCTAGAGATGAAAAGGCTTTCTTT.